Following are 16 T cell receptor beta chains from one sample sequenced in a study of cytomegalovirus exposure and HLA in healthy donors. PCR involved 60 Vbeta and 13 Jbeta primers. Measured with immunoSEQ multiplex PCR; TCRdb has only the in-frame clones, and not every one. The table includes approximately 160,000 clones, roughly 74% detected once. Sample: PBMCs. The receptors stem from a male donor in good health and CMV-seronegative.

V gene TRBV4-3 combines with J gene TRBJ2-7; 8 positions match TRBD2. CDR1 LGHNA and CDR2 YSLEER come from the germline V gene. The V and J ends lost 1 base and 8 bases, in that order; junction bases with no gene match: 10. This CDR3 spans 15 amino acids. In DNA form, the CDR3 reads TGCGCCAGCAGCCAAGTCGAGGCGGGAGGATTCCAGCAGTACTTC. It specifies CASSQVEAGGFQQYF.

This rearrangement joins TRBV5-1 to TRBJ1-3, with a possible D match to TRBD1 (5 bases). The CDR3 totals 18 residues. V was pared by 4 bases and J by 0 bases, with 20 bases between. Germline V lookup: CDR1 SGHRS, CDR2 YFSETQ. CDR3 amino acids: CASSTHPQGAGSGNTIYF. The CDR3 nucleotides read TGCGCCAGCAGCACCCATCCTCAGGGCGCCGGCTCTGGAAACACCATATATTTT. The full variable domain, its missing parts supplied by reference TRBV5-1 and TRBJ1-3, is KAGVTQTPRYLIKTRGQQVTLSCSPISGHRSVSWYQQTPGQGLQFLFEYFSETQRNKGNFPGRFSGRQFSNSRSEMNVSTLELGDSALYLCASSTHPQGAGSGNTIYFGEGSWLTVV.

V and J are TRBV28 and TRBJ1-2, with D perhaps matching TRBD1 (5 bases). The CDR3 is 14 residues long. Trimming shortened V by 7 bases and J by 7 bases, and 19 bases separated the two germline ends. Germline CDR1 reads MDHEN; CDR2 reads SYDVKM. CDR3 in amino acids: CASTSGGALLGYTF. The CDR3 nucleotides are TGTGCCAGCACCTCTGGAGGGGCCCTACTTGGCTACACCTTC.

The genes are TRBV7-9 and TRBJ1-2; D might be TRBD1 (5 bases). The CDR3 consists of 15 residues. Trimming stripped 5 bases from V and 0 bases from J, with 13 bases between. CDR1 is SEHNR, CDR2 FQNEAQ, per germline (reference sequence). The DNA for the CDR3 is TGTGCCAGCAGCCCAAGGGGCTTGGCTAACTATGGCTACACCTTC. Protein sequence: CASSPRGLANYGYTF.

This clone was detected a few times. The chain links TRBV19 to TRBJ2-1, with TRBD2 as a possible D gene (6 bases). Germline CDR1 reads LNHDA; CDR2 reads SQIVND (reference sequence). The length of the CDR3 is 14 residues. V was clipped by 7 bases and J by 7 bases, with 17 bases between them. The CDR3 is CASNRNLGGNEQFF. CDR3 bases: TGTGCCAGTAATAGGAACCTCGGGGGAAATGAGCAGTTCTTC.

The rearrangement uses TRBV4-1 and TRBJ1-6; TRBD1 matches 8 bases. The CDR3 has 15 amino acids. J lost 7 bases, V lost 6 bases, and 8 bases had no gene match. CDR1 is MGHRA, CDR2 YSYEKL, per germline. The CDR3 DNA sequence: TGCGCCAGCAGAAGACCGGACAGGGCAAATTCACCCCTCCACTTT. This sequence encodes CASRRPDRANSPLHF.

Note on this clone: One end of the junction varies from germline; a read error may be responsible. V gene TRBV6-6 combines with J gene TRBJ2-3; 10 bases agree with TRBD2. The V gene's germline CDR1 is MNHNY and CDR2 SVGAGI (reference sequence). This CDR3 is 12 amino acids long. The CDR3 nucleotides read TGTGCCAGCAGAGAGAGCGGGGGGGGGAGGGCTTTT. Residues: CASRESGGGRAF.

Here the CDR3 DNA reads TGTGCCAGCAGCCCCCGGAGTGCCGCGCCCTACGAGCAGTACTTC. Protein: CASSPRSAAPYEQYF. The chain is built from TRBV9 and TRBJ2-7; D gene uncertain. Trimming took off 4 bases at V and 2 bases at J, with 16 bases between the two ends. CDR3 size: 15 residues. Per germline, CDR1 SGDLS and CDR2 YYNGEE.

This clone was seen once. V usage is TRBV7-2 and J usage is TRBJ2-7, with TRBD1 matching 10 bases. The CDR3 runs to 14 residues. V was clipped by 7 bases and J by 5 bases; unmatched bases: 8. CDR1 and CDR2 (germline): SGHTA, FQGNSA. This CDR3 is CASTRDRGAHEQYF. DNA for the CDR3: TGTGCCAGCACCCGGGACAGGGGTGCCCACGAGCAGTACTTC.

The genes are TRBV19 and TRBJ2-5; 8 bases map to TRBD2. The CDR3 runs 15 residues. Germline V lookup: CDR1 LNHDA, CDR2 SQIVND (reference sequence). The V gene end was trimmed by 1 base and the J gene end by 5 bases; junction bases not matched to a gene: 6. The CDR3 loop is CASSIAGGHIETQYF. The CDR3 DNA follows: TGTGCCAGTAGTATAGCGGGGGGGCACATTGAGACCCAGTACTTC.

The chain links TRBV11-2 to TRBJ2-3; TRBD2 matches 12 bases. Unmatched junction bases numbered 3, after V lost 1 base and J lost 4 bases. The germline CDR1 and CDR2 sequences are SGHAT and FQNNGV. The CDR3 extends over 16 amino acids. The CDR3 DNA sequence: TGTGCCAGCAGCTTAGTCGCTAGCGGGAGGGCAGATACGCAGTATTTT. It specifies CASSLVASGRADTQYF. The full variable domain, completed using reference TRBV11-2 and TRBJ2-3, is EAGVAQSPRYKIIEKRQSVAFWCNPISGHATLYWYQQILGQGPKLLIQFQNNGVVDDSQLPKDRFSAERLKGVDSTLKIQPAKLEDSAVYLCASSLVASGRADTQYFGPGTRLTVL.

The rearrangement uses TRBV28 and TRBJ2-3, with a tentative D call TRBD1 (6 bases). The V gene lost 4 bases and the J gene lost 0 bases, with 8 bases spanning the gap. The CDR3 covers 14 residues. Germline CDR1 is MDHEN and CDR2 is SYDVKM. This CDR3 reads CASSSGQSTDTQYF. CDR3 sequence (DNA): TGTGCCAGCAGTTCCGGACAGAGCACAGATACGCAGTATTTT.

The chain is built from TRBV6-1 and TRBJ2-7, with D hard to call. The germline gives CDR1 MNHNS, CDR2 SASEGT. This CDR3 region has 14 residues. Trimming pared 2 bases from V and 2 bases from J, leaving 10 bases between. CDR3 nucleotides: TGTGCCAGCAGTGAACCCCCAGGTCCCTACGAGCAGTACTTC. This encodes CASSEPPGPYEQYF.

A single count supports this clone. The rearrangement uses TRBV4-3 and TRBJ1-2, with D possibly matching TRBD1 (6 bases). The CDR3 length is 16 residues. Trimming stripped 1 base from V and 8 bases from J, with 20 bases between. Per the germline V gene, CDR1 is LGHNA and CDR2 is YSLEER. The CDR3 here is CASSQGGGGRVRGYTF. CDR3 nucleotides: TGCGCCAGCAGCCAAGGAGGTGGGGGCAGGGTTCGCGGCTACACCTTC.

This rearrangement joins TRBV4-1 to TRBJ1-5; a possible D gene is TRBD1 (6 bases). The CDR3 spans 13 residues. V lost 8 bases and J 2 bases, leaving 10 bases between the germline ends. Per germline, CDR1 MGHRA and CDR2 YSYEKL. CDR3 sequence (DNA): TGCGCCAGCTCCAGGGGTGGCAATCAGCCCCAGCATTTT. Its protein is CASSRGGNQPQHF.

This clone turned up a few times. This chain links TRBV18 with TRBJ1-2; 9 positions agree with TRBD1. Germline V lookup: CDR1 KGHSH, CDR2 LQKENI. Trimming at V came to 3 bases and at J to 6 bases, leaving 2 bases not matched to a gene. This CDR3 is 13 amino acids long. CDR3 sequence (DNA): TGTGCCAGCTCACCCGGGACAGGGAATGGCTACACCTTC. It encodes CASSPGTGNGYTF.